This T cell receptor beta chain comes out of a study of STAT3 mutations in large granular lymphocyte leukemia. Notes on the study in general: Every T-LGLL patient had at least one immunodominant TCRbeta clonotype. In about 30% of the 18 patients, new TCR clonotypes emerged after therapy. In several patients, dominant TCR clone burden exceeded STAT3 mutant burden.

Average productive template count per sample was approximately 40,000. Sequencing used immunoSEQ multiplex PCR; TCRdb keeps in-frame clones, though not all of them. This table holds around 33,000 clones, over 60% found once. About this clone: Its specificity is unknown.

The length of the CDR3 is 13 residues. V shed 5 bases and J shed 8 bases, with 15 bases lying between them. Germline CDR1 SEHNR, CDR2 FQNEAQ (reference sequence). This TCR was sampled from a woman aged 45-65 years with T-cell large granular lymphocyte leukemia. Some clones in this sample may be carry-over from other donors' samples. The genes are TRBV7-9 and TRBJ1-2; D not certain. Sequenced: peripheral blood mononuclear cells. The DNA for the CDR3 is TGTGCCAGCAGCCTCGGATCCGCGGGCGGCTACACCTTC. It is translated as CASSLGSAGGYTF.